The T cell receptor (beta chain) under discussion was sequenced for a study of T-cell memory formation after mild COVID-19. With respect to this clonotype: What it binds is not known.

Study-level findings and limits: Those CD4+ clones that contracted were mainly in CM and EM (CD8+ ones in EMRA).

TCR alpha and TCR beta cDNA libraries carrying sample barcodes and UMIs came from 5'RACE with constant-segment primers. TCRdb ran MiXCR on the 5' RACE reads and lists one entry per CDR3 protein. This sample has about 430,000 distinct CDR3 sequences, with about a sixth found just once. CDR3 length equals 15 residues. Germline values: CDR1 MNHEY, CDR2 SMNVEV (reference sequence). Trimming took 4 bases from V and 0 from J, leaving 12 bases between them. The TCR originated in a man between 18 and 35 years old who had mild COVID-19 (a few samples of this study predate the infection). Cell type and time point are not known. The V and J genes are TRBV27 and TRBJ1-1, with a possible D match to TRBD1 (5 bases). The sequencing input was PBMCs or a T cell subset sorted from them (not recorded which). CDR3 protein: CASSSGTVVNTEAFF. The CDR3 bases are TGTGCCAGCAGTTCGGGGACGGTAGTGAACACTGAAGCTTTCTTT.